Reported below is one T cell receptor beta chain. The CDR3 runs to 13 residues. Trimming removed 5 bases from V and 7 bases from J; junction bases left unmatched: 6. TCRdb's table, derived via immunoSEQ multiplex PCR, lists solely in-frame clones and lacks some. The sample lists 85,000 to 130,000 clones; roughly 82% were seen once. The data originate from a study of blood T cell repertoires in COVID-19. Sequencing was performed on peripheral blood. This clonotype originated in a man aged 60-69 years with acute or convalescent COVID-19. The V and J genes are TRBV12-3 or TRBV12-4 and TRBJ2-7; 9 positions match TRBD1. This CDR3 reads CASSQDRGGEQYF. CDR3 nucleotide sequence: TGTGCCAGCAGTCAGGACAGGGGAGGAGAGCAGTACTTC.